The 4 T cell receptor beta chains given below trace back to one sample, sequenced in a study of technical replicates of blood from a handful of donors (dated by TCRdb to the late 2010s). The library relied on the immunoSEQ multiplex PCR assay. This immuneACCESS table, as held by TCRdb, lists in-frame sequences with V and J called but not all clones. Of the missing ones, under half trace to an unresolved V gene in checked studies; the others have no known cause. The sample records 75,000 to 85,000 clones, approximately 75% of which are singletons. Of the sample, 3.5% to 4% falls within the top ten clones. Sample: PBMCs. The source of these receptors is a human donor in good health. Some clones in this sample may be carry-over from other donors' samples.

The rearrangement uses TRBV4-3 and TRBJ2-2, with D possibly being TRBD2 (5 bases). V gave up 0 bases and J gave up 11 bases, with 22 bases separating them. There are 17 residues in the CDR3. Germline V gene data show CDR1 as LGHNA and CDR2 as YSLEER. DNA for the CDR3: TGCGCCAGCAGCCAAGAAACCCGCAAAGGAGCTGGAGGAGAGCTGTTTTTT. This codes for CASSQETRKGAGGELFF.

J is TRBJ1-1 and V is TRBV6-6; no firm D call. Per the germline V gene, CDR1 is MNHNY and CDR2 is SVGAGI (reference sequence). CDR3 size: 15 residues. V was cut by 2 bases and J by 0 bases, with 10 bases left in between. The CDR3 loop reads CASSYEGRVNTEAFF. CDR3 DNA: TGTGCCAGCAGTTACGAAGGGAGGGTGAACACTGAAGCTTTCTTT.

CDR3 in DNA: TGTGCCAGCAGCGTACTTGGGACAACAGATACGCAGTATTTT. Protein product: CASSVLGTTDTQYF. The rearrangement links TRBV9 to TRBJ2-3; weak D call: TRBD1 (6 bases). From germline, CDR1 is SGDLS and CDR2 YYNGEE. The CDR3 runs 14 residues. V lost 1 base and J 3 bases, leaving 9 bases between the germline ends.

This clone was picked up one time. The rearrangement uses TRBV21-1 and TRBJ1-2; the table's TRBD1 call for D was not verified on the DNA. TRBV21-1 is a pseudogene locus. The length of the CDR3 is 17 residues. The CDR3 DNA is TGTGCCAGCAGCAACGGGGGACAGGGGCCAAGGGGCTATGGCTACACCTTC. It codes for CASSNGGQGPRGYGYTF.